Below, 8 T cell receptor beta chains from the same sample are listed, as sequenced in a study of glioma-infiltrating T cells. The iRepertoire nested amplicon-rescue multiplex PCR amplified TCR alpha and beta CDR3s from RNA. MiXCR, run by TCRdb on the multiplex PCR reads, gives a single entry per CDR3 protein. The data show roughly 120,000 distinct CDR3 sequences, with approximately 23% seen just once and approximately 14% held by the top ten. Sequenced: glioma tissue, nonneoplastic brain tissue, or PBMCs (not recorded which). The receptors derive from a human donor with low-grade glioma or glioblastoma, undergoing nonglioma brain surgery, or in good health (not recorded which).

Many counts were recorded for this clonotype. This chain uses TRBV27 with TRBJ2-1, with TRBD2 matching over 9 bases. J was trimmed by 0 bases and V by 4 bases; bases with no gene match: 1. The CDR3 extends over 15 amino acids. The germline V gene encodes CDR1 MNHEY and CDR2 SMNVEV (reference sequence). The CDR3 bases are TGTGCCAGCAGTTCTAGCGGGAACTCCTACAATGAGCAGTTCTTC. Translated, it gives CASSSSGNSYNEQFF.

As concerns this clonotype: Germline and junction disagree at one end, which may indicate a read error. The chain employs TRBV4-1 and TRBJ2-5; D may correspond to TRBD1 or TRBD2 (5 bases each). The CDR3 covers 16 residues. The germline gives CDR1 MGHRA, CDR2 YSYEKL. The CDR3 DNA follows: TGCGCCAGCAGCCAAGAAATTGTGAGGGGCCAAGAGGCCCAGTACTTC. It encodes CASSQEIVRGQEAQYF.

This clonotype appeared many times. In DNA, the CDR3 is TGCGCCAGCAGCCAAGTGGGTAGTCTCACAGATACGCAGTATTTT. Translated, it gives CASSQVGSLTDTQYF. The J gene is TRBJ2-3, the V gene TRBV4-1; D is uncertain. Trimming left V 1 base short and J 2 bases short, with 10 bases between. Germline V gives CDR1 MGHRA, CDR2 YSYEKL. This CDR3 is 15 amino acids long.

Comment on this clonotype: A read error may produce the germline difference seen at one junction end. The rearrangement uses TRBV9 and TRBJ1-3; the D is unclear. This CDR3 is built from 16 residues. Germline CDR1 is SGDLS and CDR2 is YYNGEE. CDR3 sequence: CASSVQGPDSGSTIYF. DNA for the CDR3: TGTGCCAGCAGCGTACAAGGCCCTGACTCTGGAAGCACCATATATTTT.

This clonotype was seen repeatedly, ten times or more. Written as DNA, the CDR3 is TGCGCCAGCAGCCAAGATCGTGGCCGCTCGAGACCCCAGCATTTT. This sequence encodes CASSQDRGRSRPQHF. V gene TRBV4-3 combines with J gene TRBJ1-5; D not resolved. The CDR3 has 15 residues. CDR1 is LGHNA and CDR2 is YSLEER in the germline V gene. The ends were cut back, 0 bases at V and 10 bases at J, with 16 bases in the middle.

The sample holds a few counts of this clonotype. This could be a read error, since a much larger clone is one nucleotide away. This sequence joins TRBV6-4 and TRBJ2-1; a possible D gene is TRBD2 (6 bases). Trimming shortened V by 3 bases and J by 7 bases, and 19 bases separated the two germline ends. The CDR3 totals 16 residues. Germline values: CDR1 MRHNA, CDR2 SNTAGT. CDR3 DNA sequence: TGTGCCAGCAGTGAGTCGGCTGAGGGAGGTGGAAATGAGCAGTTCTTC. This encodes CASSESAEGGGNEQFF.

This clonotype was seen repeatedly, ten times or more. The V call is TRBV12-3 or TRBV12-4, the J call TRBJ1-2; 7 bases fit TRBD1. This CDR3 is 12 amino acids long. Trimming took 6 bases from V and 7 from J; bases not matched to a gene: 5. The CDR3 reads CASRTTGSGYTF. CDR3 sequence (DNA): TGTGCCAGCAGAACGACAGGGAGTGGCTACACCTTC.

At least ten counts were recorded for this clonotype. The chain carries TRBV4-1 and TRBJ2-7, with TRBD1 as a possible D gene (7 bases). CDR3 length equals 15 residues. Germline V lookup: CDR1 MGHRA, CDR2 YSYEKL. Trimming left V 1 base short and J 4 bases short, with 14 bases between. CDR3 region: CASSQGWQGGYEQYF. In DNA form, the CDR3 reads TGCGCCAGCAGCCAAGGATGGCAGGGGGGATACGAGCAGTACTTC.